These T cell receptor beta chains were read from a single sample in a study of OX40 agonist ivuxolimab in advanced cancers. Sequencing was performed with immunoSEQ multiplex PCR; in TCRdb, only in-frame clones are kept and a portion is missing. The table includes about 83,000 clones, around 80% detected once. Sequences were derived from CD4+ or CD8+ T cells sorted from blood, sampled in a trial of the OX40 agonist ivuxolimab. The receptors here all came from an adult with an advanced solid tumor such as melanoma, head and neck, liver or kidney cancer. Each CDR3 is given with its conserved first and last residue. D genes are given only for firm matches. Part of the rows lack a size; the others show once, few, many or a class for expanded clones.

V: TRBV2; size: .; J: TRBJ1-4; D: .; CDR3: CASSELGFPNEKLFF; DNA: TGTGCCAGCAGTGAATTAGGGTTCCCTAATGAAAAACTGTTTTTT
V: TRBV6-5; size: .; J: TRBJ2-2; D: .; CDR3: CASSRAGELFF; DNA: TGTGCCAGCAGCCGGGCCGGGGAGCTGTTTTTT
V: TRBV10-3; size: .; J: TRBJ2-3; D: .; CDR3: CATTDGLSTDTQYF; DNA: TGTGCCACTACCGACGGTCTAAGTACAGATACGCAGTATTTT
V: TRBV6-1; size: .; J: TRBJ1-1; D: TRBD1; CDR3: CASIRQGMNTEAFF; DNA: TGTGCCAGCATTCGACAGGGGATGAACACTGAAGCTTTCTTT
V: TRBV7-5; size: .; J: TRBJ2-3; D: .; CDR3: CARSLCVRYTDTQYF; DNA: TGTGCCAGAAGCTTATGTGTCAGATACACAGATACGCAGTATTTT
V: TRBV4-3; size: .; J: TRBJ1-3; D: .; CDR3: CASSQERDTVDTIYF; DNA: TGCGCCAGCAGCCAAGAACGGGACACCGTAGACACCATATATTTT
V: TRBV7-2; size: once; J: TRBJ1-1; D: TRBD1; CDR3: CASRRLRTGPEAFF; DNA: TGTGCCAGCAGACGACTGAGGACAGGGCCTGAAGCTTTCTTT
V: TRBV7-9; size: .; J: TRBJ2-5; D: TRBD2; CDR3: CASSLARLAGGLGEETQYF; DNA: TGTGCCAGCAGCTTAGCGCGACTAGCGGGGGGCCTAGGTGAGGAGACCCAGTACTTC
V: TRBV15; size: .; J: TRBJ1-4; D: .; CDR3: CATSPLGAGRSEKLFF; DNA: TGTGCCACCAGCCCCCTAGGGGCCGGACGTTCGGAAAAACTGTTTTTT
V: TRBV5-1; size: .; J: TRBJ1-1; D: TRBD1; CDR3: CASSILTGVNTEAFF; DNA: TGCGCCAGCAGCATATTGACAGGGGTGAACACTGAAGCTTTCTTT
V: TRBV11-2; size: .; J: TRBJ1-3; D: .; CDR3: CASSLMRAGGNTIYF; DNA: TGTGCCAGCAGCTTAATGAGGGCCGGTGGAAACACCATATATTTT
V: TRBV7-8; size: .; J: TRBJ2-5; D: TRBD1; CDR3: CASSSTGSGQETQYF; DNA: TGTGCCAGCAGCTCGACAGGGTCGGGCCAAGAGACCCAGTACTTC
V: TRBV6-1; size: .; J: TRBJ2-1; D: .; CDR3: CASSEGGPWSSYNEQFF; DNA: TGTGCCAGCAGTGAAGGAGGACCTTGGAGCTCCTACAATGAGCAGTTCTTC
V: TRBV7-2; size: .; J: TRBJ1-1; D: .; CDR3: CASSLDRNTEAFF; DNA: TGTGCCAGCAGCTTAGACAGGAACACTGAAGCTTTCTTT
V: TRBV2; size: few; J: TRBJ1-5; D: .; CDR3: CASRGSDQPQHF; DNA: TGTGCCAGCAGGGGGTCGGATCAGCCCCAGCATTTT
V: TRBV5-1; size: .; J: TRBJ2-7; D: TRBD1; CDR3: CASSFGTGGPPYEQYF; DNA: TGCGCCAGCAGCTTCGGGACAGGGGGCCCCCCCTACGAGCAGTACTTC
V: TRBV18; size: .; J: TRBJ1-1; D: .; CDR3: CASSPDGGVNTEAFF; DNA: TGTGCCAGCTCACCAGATGGGGGGGTGAACACTGAAGCTTTCTTT
V: TRBV5-1; size: .; J: TRBJ1-6; D: TRBD1; CDR3: CASSPGQGATYNSPLHF; DNA: TGCGCCAGCAGCCCGGGACAGGGGGCCACCTATAATTCACCCCTCCACTTT
V: TRBV7-2; size: .; J: TRBJ1-2; D: TRBD1; CDR3: CASSPPGQGIWGYTF; DNA: TGTGCCAGCAGCCCACCGGGACAGGGAATTTGGGGCTACACCTTC
V: TRBV5-1; size: .; J: TRBJ2-3; D: TRBD2; CDR3: CASSLEPAGGLSTDTQYF; DNA: TGCGCCAGCAGCTTGGAACCAGCGGGGGGGCTAAGCACAGATACGCAGTATTTT
V: TRBV25-1; size: .; J: TRBJ1-4; D: .; CDR3: CASSEGSEKLFF; DNA: TGTGCCAGCAGTGAAGGGAGCGAAAAACTGTTTTTT
V: TRBV27; size: .; J: TRBJ1-2; D: .; CDR3: CASSSAGVYGYTF; DNA: TGTGCCAGCAGTTCAGCAGGGGTCTATGGCTACACCTTC
V: TRBV25-1; size: .; J: TRBJ2-3; D: TRBD1; CDR3: CASSDGTGPTDTQYF; DNA: TGTGCCAGCAGTGATGGGACAGGGCCCACAGATACGCAGTATTTT
V: TRBV19; size: .; J: TRBJ2-5; D: TRBD1; CDR3: CASSSGMMTGGTETQYF; DNA: TGTGCCAGTAGTTCCGGAATGATGACAGGGGGTACGGAGACCCAGTACTTC
V: TRBV27; size: once; J: TRBJ2-7; D: TRBD2; CDR3: CASRWGAGGLGEQYF; DNA: TGTGCCAGCAGATGGGGAGCGGGGGGCCTGGGAGAGCAGTACTTC
V: TRBV2; size: few; J: TRBJ2-7; D: TRBD1; CDR3: CASETGNSYEQYF; DNA: TGTGCCAGCGAGACAGGGAACTCCTACGAGCAGTACTTC
V: TRBV7-7; size: .; J: TRBJ1-6; D: TRBD1; CDR3: CASSQDRNNSPLHF; DNA: TGTGCTAGCAGCCAGGACAGGAACAATTCACCCCTCCACTTT
V: TRBV5-8; size: .; J: TRBJ2-5; D: .; CDR3: CASSLVTTSGIQETQYF; DNA: TGTGCCAGCAGCCTGGTGACTACGAGCGGAATACAAGAGACCCAGTACTTC
V: TRBV6-5; size: .; J: TRBJ1-1; D: .; CDR3: CASSYSPGRSTEAFF; DNA: TGTGCCAGCAGTTACTCCCCGGGGAGAAGCACTGAAGCTTTCTTT
V: TRBV6-1; size: .; J: TRBJ1-4; D: .; CDR3: CASTLTSATNEKLFF; DNA: TGTGCCAGCACCCTTACCTCTGCAACTAATGAAAAACTGTTTTTT
V: TRBV2; size: .; J: TRBJ2-5; D: .; CDR3: CASSEAEETQYF; DNA: TGTGCCAGCAGTGAAGCGGAGGAGACCCAGTACTTC